The subject of this entry is one T cell receptor beta chain. Its antigen is unknown. The germline V gene encodes CDR1 MNHNS and CDR2 SASEGT. This CDR3 spans 12 amino acids. Trimming stripped 2 bases from V and 4 bases from J, with 3 bases between. The sample belongs to a study of molecular identifiers for immune sequencing clone quantification. General study results and limits: Clones of above 20 RNA copies carried over 99% of effector molecules; in naive cells they carried under 1%.

TCRdb redid the calling of the PCR reads with MiXCR, one entry per CDR3 protein. The table includes approximately 90,000 distinct CDR3 sequences, about 24% detected once. V usage is TRBV6-1 and J usage is TRBJ2-1; D is unclear. The clonotype comes from a human donor in good health. Some libraries in this study had Jurkat cell RNA spiked in. The sequenced material came from naive CD8+ T cells from blood, with Jurkat cell RNA spiked in. Regarding subset: FACS-sorted CD8+CD4-CCR7+CD45RA+ naive T cells. The CDR3 region is CASSESYNEQFF. The CDR3 bases are TGTGCCAGCAGTGAATCGTACAATGAGCAGTTCTTC.